This paragraph covers one T cell receptor (beta chain) sequence. Its antigen has not been determined. Nothing much larger sits one base from this clone, and base qualities are not available. Enrolling through a virtual design, the prospective study's participants ranged in age from about 18 to 100 years and lived across 24 United States geographic areas. Cohort assignment in the prospective study relied on participant-reported clinical history from a screening survey and a study questionnaire. ImmuneRACE Cohort 3 recovered participants were defined by two consecutive negative NP/OP PCR tests, healthcare professional clearance, or symptom resolution. Each participant in the prospective study had whole blood, serum and a nasopharyngeal or oropharyngeal swab collected by mobile phlebotomists. Over a roughly 2-month period, participants in the prospective study had the option of providing additional blood draws and questionnaires. Blood samples from the prospective study were shipped frozen or at room temperature prior to DNA extraction.

These data come from a study of blood T cell repertoires in COVID-19 (TCRdb year 2020). For context, the study as a whole: Samples covering the acute and convalescent phases of COVID-19 were provided by collaborators in the United States, Italy and Spain. Where available, HLA class I and class II types were taken from metadata supplied by the sample provider and were not determined by assay-based typing. A freely available public database, intended as a resource for researchers studying the immune response to SARS-CoV-2, is where the repertoires were released. The prospective study material was composed of cDNA or gDNA derived from T cells, B-cell-depleted T cells, or PBMCs. Sample metadata almost always included a de-identified subject ID, COVID-19 status, age in years and sex. Samples were obtained from the ongoing ImmuneRACE study (first 160 participants) and from over a thousand subjects provided by 6 global collaborators. The dataset comprised deeply sampled blood TCRbeta repertoires from subjects exposed to, actively infected with, or recovered from COVID-19. General conclusions and limits of the study: Clinical and demographic metadata were provided uncurated, with the amount varying by source and participant.

The immunoSEQ Assay, a bias-controlled multiplex PCR, was used to amplify TCRbeta CDR3 regions from genomic DNA. Under the source paper's analysis protocol: Nucleated cell counts per sample were estimated from amplification of reference gene primers within the assay. To quantify the absolute abundance of each unique TCRbeta CDR3 rearrangement, sequence reads were collapsed and filtered. For each sample, productive Simpson clonality was calculated as the square root of Simpson's diversity index across productive rearrangements. TCRdb provides this immuneACCESS table in a form limited to in-frame rearrangements. Some clones are lacking; in checked studies, under half of them reflect an unresolved V gene, and why the rest are absent is not known. Clonal size and the V and J genes are those of that table, whereas D and trimming came from the DNA. For this sample there are 390,000 or so clones; over 80% appear just once. The ten largest make up approximately 5.4% of the sample.

The sequenced sample consisted of PBMCs or T cells enriched from blood (not recorded which). This sequence was found in a woman aged 45 to 65 who had recovered from COVID-19.

The nucleotide sequence is TGTGCCAGCAGCCTTTCGGGAGACACCATATATTTT. It translates as CASSLSGDTIYF. The chain uses TRBV7-8 and TRBJ1-3, with the D gene not clear enough to name. The germline V gene encodes CDR1 SGHVS and CDR2 FQNEAQ. Trimming takes 5 bases from V and 8 bases from J, and the germline ends sit 10 bases apart. The cysteine opens and the phenylalanine closes a CDR3 of 12 amino acids. Only the CDR3 part of the read is kept: 36 bases, read in frame from the first base.